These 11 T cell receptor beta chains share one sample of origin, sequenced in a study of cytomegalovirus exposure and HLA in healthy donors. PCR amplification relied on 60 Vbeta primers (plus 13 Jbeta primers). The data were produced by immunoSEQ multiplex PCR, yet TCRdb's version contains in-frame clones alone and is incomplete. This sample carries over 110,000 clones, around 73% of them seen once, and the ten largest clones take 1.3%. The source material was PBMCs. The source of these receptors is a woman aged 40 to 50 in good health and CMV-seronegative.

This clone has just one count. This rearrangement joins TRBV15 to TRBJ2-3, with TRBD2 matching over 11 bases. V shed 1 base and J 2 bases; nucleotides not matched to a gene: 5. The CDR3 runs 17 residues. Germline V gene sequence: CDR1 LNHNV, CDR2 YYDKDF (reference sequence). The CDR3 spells CATSRGLAGGPTDTQYF. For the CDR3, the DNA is TGTGCCACCAGCAGAGGATTAGCGGGGGGGCCCACAGATACGCAGTATTTT.

Here the CDR3 reads CASSKPSGANVLTF. CDR3 in DNA: TGTGCCAGCAGCAAGCCCTCGGGGGCCAACGTCCTGACTTTC. The V gene is TRBV9, the J gene TRBJ2-6; D gene ambiguous. CDR3 length: 14 amino acids. Germline values: CDR1 SGDLS, CDR2 YYNGEE. The germline V and J ends were trimmed by 4 bases and 4 bases, with 9 bases remaining between them.

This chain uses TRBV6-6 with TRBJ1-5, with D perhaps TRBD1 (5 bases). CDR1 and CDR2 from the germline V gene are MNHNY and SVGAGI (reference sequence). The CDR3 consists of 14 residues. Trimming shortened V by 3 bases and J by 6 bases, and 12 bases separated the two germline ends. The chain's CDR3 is CASSYRGGVQPQHF. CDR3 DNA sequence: TGTGCCAGCAGTTATCGTGGAGGGGTTCAGCCCCAGCATTTT.

The CDR3: CASSGLLDSAYEQYV. The CDR3 DNA is TGTGCCAGCAGTGGCCTACTGGACAGCGCCTACGAGCAGTACGTC. V usage is TRBV6-1 and J usage is TRBJ2-7; tentatively, D is TRBD1 (6 bases). CDR3 size: 15 residues. Germline values: CDR1 MNHNS, CDR2 SASEGT. With 4 bases removed from V and 2 bases from J, the gap between germline ends came to 15 bases.

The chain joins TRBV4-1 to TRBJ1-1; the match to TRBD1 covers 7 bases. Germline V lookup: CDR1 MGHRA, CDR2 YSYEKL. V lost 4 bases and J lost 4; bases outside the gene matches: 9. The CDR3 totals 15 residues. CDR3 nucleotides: TGCGCCAGCAGCCCCCAACCGACAGGGCGCACTGAAGCTTTCTTT. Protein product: CASSPQPTGRTEAFF.

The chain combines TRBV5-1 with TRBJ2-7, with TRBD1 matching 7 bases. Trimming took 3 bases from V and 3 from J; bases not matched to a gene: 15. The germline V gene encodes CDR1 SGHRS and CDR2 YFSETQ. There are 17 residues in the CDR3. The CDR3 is CASSYEFQTGPDYEQYF. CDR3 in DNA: TGCGCCAGCAGCTACGAATTTCAGACAGGGCCTGACTACGAGCAGTACTTC. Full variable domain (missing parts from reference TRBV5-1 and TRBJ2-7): KAGVTQTPRYLIKTRGQQVTLSCSPISGHRSVSWYQQTPGQGLQFLFEYFSETQRNKGNFPGRFSGRQFSNSRSEMNVSTLELGDSALYLCASSYEFQTGPDYEQYFGPGTRLTVT.

CDR3 region: CASRIRQGLAYEQYF. CDR3 nucleotide sequence: TGTGCCAGCAGAATCAGACAGGGATTAGCCTACGAGCAGTACTTC. The chain recombines TRBV6-5 with TRBJ2-7; 7 bases map to TRBD1. CDR1 is MNHEY, CDR2 SVGAGI, per germline. The CDR3 contains 15 residues. V shed 6 bases and J 2 bases; nucleotides not matched to a gene: 10.

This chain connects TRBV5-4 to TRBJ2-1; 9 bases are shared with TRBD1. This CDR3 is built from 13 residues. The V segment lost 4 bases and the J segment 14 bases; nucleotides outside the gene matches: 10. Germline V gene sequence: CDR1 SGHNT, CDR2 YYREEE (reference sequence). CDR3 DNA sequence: TGTGCCAGCAGCCACCGGGACAGGGAGATTGAGTTCTTC. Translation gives CASSHRDREIEFF.

CDR3 sequence: CASSEGLAGAPSYYEQYV. The CDR3, as DNA: TGTGCCAGCAGCGAGGGACTAGCGGGGGCCCCATCCTATTACGAGCAGTACGTC. J is TRBJ2-7 and V is TRBV11-2; 14 bases match TRBD2. Unmatched junction bases numbered 13, after V lost 5 bases and J lost 4 bases. The CDR3 is 18 amino acids. Germline lookup yields CDR1 SGHAT and CDR2 FQNNGV.

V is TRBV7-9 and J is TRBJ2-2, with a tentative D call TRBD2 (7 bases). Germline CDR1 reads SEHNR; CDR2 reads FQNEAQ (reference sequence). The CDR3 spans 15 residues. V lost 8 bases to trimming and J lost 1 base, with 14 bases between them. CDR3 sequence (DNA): TGTGCCAGCGATTTGGGGGGGCTGAACACCGGGGAGCTGTTTTTT. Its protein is CASDLGGLNTGELFF.

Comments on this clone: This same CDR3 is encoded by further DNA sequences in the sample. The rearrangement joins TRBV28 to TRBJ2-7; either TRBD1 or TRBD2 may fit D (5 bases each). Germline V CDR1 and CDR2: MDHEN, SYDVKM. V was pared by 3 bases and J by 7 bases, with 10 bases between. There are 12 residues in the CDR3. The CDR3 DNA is TGTGCCAGCAGTTTCTGGGGCGGGGAGCAGTACGTC. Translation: CASSFWGGEQYV.